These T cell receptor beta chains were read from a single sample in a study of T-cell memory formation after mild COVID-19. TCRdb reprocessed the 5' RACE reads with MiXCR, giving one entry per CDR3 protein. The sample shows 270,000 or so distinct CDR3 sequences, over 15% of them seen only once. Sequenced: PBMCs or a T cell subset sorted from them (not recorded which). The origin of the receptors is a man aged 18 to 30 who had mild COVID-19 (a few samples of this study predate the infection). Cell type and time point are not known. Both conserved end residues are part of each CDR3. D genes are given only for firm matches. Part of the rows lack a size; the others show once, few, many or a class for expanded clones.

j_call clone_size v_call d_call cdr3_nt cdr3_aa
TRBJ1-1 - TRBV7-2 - TGTGCCAGCAGCCAGACGGGGAACACTGAAGCTTTCTTT CASSQTGNTEAFF
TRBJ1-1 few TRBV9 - TGTGCCAGCAGCGTAGATGCGAGAATCCCGAACACTGAAGCTTTCTTT CASSVDARIPNTEAFF
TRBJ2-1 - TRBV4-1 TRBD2 TGCGCCAGCAGCCAAGATTTGGGACTAGCGGGGGGCTCCAGACTCTTC CASSQDLGLAGGSRLF
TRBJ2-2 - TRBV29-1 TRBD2 TGCAGCGTTGCCCGGGCGGGGGAAAACACCGGGGAGCTGTTTTTT CSVARAGENTGELFF
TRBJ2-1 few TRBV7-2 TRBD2 TGTGCCAGCAGCTTAAGTGCTAGCGGGGGGGCCTCGGGTGAGCAGTTCTTC CASSLSASGGASGEQFF
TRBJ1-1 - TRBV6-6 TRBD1 TGTGCCAGCAGTTGGGACAGGGAGGGGACTGAAGCTTTCTTT CASSWDREGTEAFF
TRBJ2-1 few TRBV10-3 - TGTGCCATCAGTGATTTCCAAGGAGGCAACAATGAGCAGTTCTTC CAISDFQGGNNEQFF
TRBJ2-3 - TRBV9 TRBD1 TGTGCCAGCAGCGCGTGGGACGGTCCGGGACAGCGCACAGATACGCAGTATTTT CASSAWDGPGQRTDTQYF
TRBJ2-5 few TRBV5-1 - TGCGCCAGCAGCCGGAGGGACAGCCCCATGACCCAGTACTTC CASSRRDSPMTQYF
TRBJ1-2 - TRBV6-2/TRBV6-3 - TGTGCCAGCAGTGAGGCATTCGGCTATGGCTACACCTTC CASSEAFGYGYTF
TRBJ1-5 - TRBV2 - TGTGCCAGCAGTGAATTACGGGCCCCGAGCAATCAGCCCCAGCATTTT CASSELRAPSNQPQHF
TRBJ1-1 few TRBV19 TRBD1 TGTGCCAGTAGTACCACTGACAGGGTGTCTGAAGCTTTCTTT CASSTTDRVSEAFF
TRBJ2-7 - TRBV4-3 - TGCGCCAGCAGCCCGCAACCACTTTCGGGGAACGAGCAGTACTTC CASSPQPLSGNEQYF
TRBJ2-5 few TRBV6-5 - TGTGCCAGCGCGGGGGCAGGTGATCAAGAGACCCAGTACTTC CASAGAGDQETQYF
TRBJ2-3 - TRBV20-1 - TGCAGTGCTAGACTGCTTAACACGGCGCTCGGAAGCACAGATACGCAGTATTTT CSARLLNTALGSTDTQYF
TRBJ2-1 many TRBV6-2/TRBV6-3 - TGTGCCAGCAGTTACCCGGACTTGTTGGATGAGCAGTTCTTC CASSYPDLLDEQFF
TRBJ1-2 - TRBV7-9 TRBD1 TGTGCCAGCACCGGACAGGAGAACTACACCTTC CASTGQENYTF
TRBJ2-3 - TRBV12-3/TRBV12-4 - TGTGCCAGCACCTTTGGAGCGCTAGATACGCAGTATTTT CASTFGALDTQYF
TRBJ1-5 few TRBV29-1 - TGCAGCGCCCGGTACAGGGGCAATCAGCCCCAGCATTTT CSARYRGNQPQHF
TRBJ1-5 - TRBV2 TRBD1 TGTGCCAGCAGGGAGACAGGGAGGAGAGGCAATCAGCCCCAGCATTTT CASRETGRRGNQPQHF
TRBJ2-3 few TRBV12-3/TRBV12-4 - TGTGCCAGCAGAAAGGAGGATACGCAGTATTTT CASRKEDTQYF
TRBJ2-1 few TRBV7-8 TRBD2 TGTGCCAGCAGCCCCGCTAGCGGGCGTGAGCAGTTCTTC CASSPASGREQFF
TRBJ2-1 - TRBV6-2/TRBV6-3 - TGTGCCAGCACCTACCGGGACTCCCCCGCCAATGAGCAGTTCTTC CASTYRDSPANEQFF
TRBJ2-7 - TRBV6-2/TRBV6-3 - TGTGCCAGCAGCTCACCCACAGGGAGCTACGAGCAGTACTTC CASSSPTGSYEQYF
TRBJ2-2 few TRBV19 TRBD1 TGTGCCAGTAGTATGGGGACAGGGATCGGCACCGGGGAGCTGTTTTTT CASSMGTGIGTGELFF
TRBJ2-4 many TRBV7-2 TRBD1 TGTGCCAGCAGCTTAGCGCAGGGACAGGGGGCCAAAAACATTCAGTACTTC CASSLAQGQGAKNIQYF
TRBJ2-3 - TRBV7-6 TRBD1 TGTGCCAGCAGCTTCACAGGGGGTTTGAGAGATACGCAGTATTTT CASSFTGGLRDTQYF